Below are 11 T cell receptor beta chains sequenced from a single sample in a study of response to subunit inactivated influenza vaccine. One entry per CDR3 protein, called by TCRdb with MiXCR from the RT-PCR reads. The repertoire includes some 520,000 distinct CDR3 sequences, 15% to 20% of them detected once, and 3% to 3.5% sits in the top ten. The material was CD4+ T cells sorted from PBMCs, obtained less than 30 months after vaccination. The source is a man aged 50 to 75 who received an inactivated influenza vaccine.

This clonotype was counted between two and nine times. The gene calls are TRBV20-1 and TRBJ2-3; D is possibly TRBD2 (5 bases). The germline V gene has CDR1 DFQATT and CDR2 SNEGSKA (reference sequence). The length of the CDR3 is 15 residues. Trimming cost V 0 bases and J 2 bases, with 12 bases left between them. In DNA, the CDR3 is TGCAGTGCTAGAGATCATGTCGGGAACACAGATACGCAGTATTTT. Residues: CSARDHVGNTDTQYF.

This clonotype has only a few counts. The genes are TRBV7-6 and TRBJ2-1, with TRBD2 matching over 12 bases. Germline CDR1 reads SGHVS; CDR2 reads FNYEAQ. CDR3 length: 14 residues. V lost 5 bases, J lost 9 bases, and 5 bases stayed unmatched. The CDR3 region is CASSPTSGRTEQFF. For the CDR3, the DNA is TGTGCCAGCAGCCCCACTAGCGGGAGGACTGAGCAGTTCTTC.

There are a few counts of this clonotype. The J gene is TRBJ1-2, the V gene TRBV12-3 or TRBV12-4, with TRBD1 matching over 7 bases. The CDR3 has 13 amino acids. J was trimmed by 8 bases and V by 5 bases; bases with no gene match: 8. The CDR3: CASSTHRGKGYTF. The CDR3 nucleotides read TGTGCCAGCAGTACGCACAGGGGAAAAGGCTACACCTTC.

This clonotype has just a few counts. The rearrangement uses TRBV7-9 and TRBJ1-1; no definite D call. This CDR3 contains 14 residues. CDR1 SEHNR and CDR2 FQNEAQ come from the germline V gene (reference sequence). The V and J ends lost 3 bases and 1 base respectively, with 9 bases between them. This CDR3 is CASSFPAGNTEAFF. The DNA of the CDR3 is TGTGCCAGCAGCTTCCCGGCAGGGAACACTGAAGCTTTCTTT.

The gene calls are TRBV12-3 or TRBV12-4 and TRBJ2-2; no reliable D call. V was shortened by 6 bases and J by 6 bases, with 17 bases between the two germline ends. This CDR3 contains 15 residues. The CDR3 loop reads CASSKHAGFPGELFF. The DNA for the CDR3 is TGTGCCAGCAGCAAGCACGCCGGGTTCCCCGGGGAGCTGTTTTTT.

The chain carries TRBV12-3 or TRBV12-4 and TRBJ1-1; D may be TRBD1 (5 bases). This CDR3 is 11 amino acids long. Trimming took off 10 bases at V and 5 bases at J, with 11 bases between the two ends. CDR3 sequence (DNA): TGTGCCATCCGAGGGGTAACTGAAGCTTTCTTT. Translating gives CAIRGVTEAFF.

This clonotype was seen more than once but under ten times. The V call is TRBV28, the J call TRBJ2-1; 11 bases map to TRBD2. Germline CDR1 and CDR2: MDHEN and SYDVKM. CDR3 length: 17 residues. Unmatched junction bases numbered 11, after V lost 5 bases and J lost 5 bases. Here the CDR3 reads CASSTNAPSGGNNEQFF. The CDR3 DNA is TGTGCCAGCAGTACCAATGCCCCTAGCGGGGGGAACAATGAGCAGTTCTTC.

The chain links TRBV20-1 to TRBJ2-3; no clear D gene. This CDR3 is 11 amino acids long. The germline V gene has CDR1 DFQATT and CDR2 SNEGSKA (reference sequence). V was pared by 6 bases and J by 6 bases, with 10 bases between. In DNA, the CDR3 is TGCAGTGCCATAATGGCGGATACGCAGTATTTT. It encodes CSAIMADTQYF.

This clonotype has just one count. An end of the junction does not agree with germline; a read error may underlie this. The chain is built from TRBV7-2 and TRBJ2-5; TRBD2 might be the D (6 bases). Looked up from germline, CDR1 is SGHTA and CDR2 is FQGNSA. The CDR3 sequence is 14 residues long. CDR3 DNA: TGTGCCAGCAGCTTATCGGGGGTTGGAGAGACCCAGAACTTC. Its protein is CASSLSGVGETQNF.

In its sample, this clonotype was seen a few times. The chain joins TRBV7-9 to TRBJ2-7; D not resolved. Per the germline V gene, CDR1 is SEHNR and CDR2 is FQNEAQ (reference sequence). Trimming left V 1 base short and J 6 bases short, with 16 bases between. The CDR3 is 15 residues long. The CDR3, as DNA: TGTGCCAGCAGCTTAGACGCCGGGCGGTTGGGCGAGCAGTACTTC. Translated, it gives CASSLDAGRLGEQYF.

V and J are TRBV4-1 and TRBJ2-7; D is possibly TRBD1 (6 bases). Germline values: CDR1 MGHRA, CDR2 YSYEKL. V was clipped by 3 bases and J by 3 bases, with 15 bases between them. The CDR3 is 15 residues long. CDR3 residues: CASSHQGLRGYEQYF. CDR3 bases: TGCGCCAGCAGCCACCAGGGGTTACGGGGCTACGAGCAGTACTTC.